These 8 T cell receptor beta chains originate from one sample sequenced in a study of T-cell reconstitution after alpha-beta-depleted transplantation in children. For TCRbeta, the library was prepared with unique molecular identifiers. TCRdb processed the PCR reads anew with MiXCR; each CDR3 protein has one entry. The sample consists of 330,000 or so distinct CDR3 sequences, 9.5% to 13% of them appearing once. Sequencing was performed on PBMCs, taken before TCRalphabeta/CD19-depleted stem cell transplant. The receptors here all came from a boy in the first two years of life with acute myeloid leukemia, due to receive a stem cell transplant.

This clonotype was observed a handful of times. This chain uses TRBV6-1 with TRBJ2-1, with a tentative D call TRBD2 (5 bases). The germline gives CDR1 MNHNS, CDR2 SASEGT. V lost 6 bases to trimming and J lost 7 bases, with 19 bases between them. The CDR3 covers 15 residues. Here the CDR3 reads CASSPSGVQRNEQFF. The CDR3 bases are TGTGCCAGCAGCCCGAGCGGAGTTCAAAGAAATGAGCAGTTCTTC.

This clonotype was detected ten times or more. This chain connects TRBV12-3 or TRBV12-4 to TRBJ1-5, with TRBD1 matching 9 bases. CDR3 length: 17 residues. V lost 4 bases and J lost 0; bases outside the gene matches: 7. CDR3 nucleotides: TGTGCCAGCAGTTCCGGGACAGGGAGATATAGCAATCAGCCCCAGCATTTT. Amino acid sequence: CASSSGTGRYSNQPQHF.

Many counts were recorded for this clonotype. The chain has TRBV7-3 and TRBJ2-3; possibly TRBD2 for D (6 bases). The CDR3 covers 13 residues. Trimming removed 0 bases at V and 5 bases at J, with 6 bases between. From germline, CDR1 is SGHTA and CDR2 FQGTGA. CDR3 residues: CASSLTGLDTQYF. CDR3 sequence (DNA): TGTGCCAGCAGCTTAACGGGACTAGATACGCAGTATTTT.

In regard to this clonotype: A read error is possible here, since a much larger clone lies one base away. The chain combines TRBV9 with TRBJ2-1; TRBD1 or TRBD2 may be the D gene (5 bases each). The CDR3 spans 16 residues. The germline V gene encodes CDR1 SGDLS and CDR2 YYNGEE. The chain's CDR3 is CASSSTGLSSYNEPFF. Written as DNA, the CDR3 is TGTGCCAGCAGCTCGACGGGGCTCAGCTCCTACAATGAGCCGTTCTTC.

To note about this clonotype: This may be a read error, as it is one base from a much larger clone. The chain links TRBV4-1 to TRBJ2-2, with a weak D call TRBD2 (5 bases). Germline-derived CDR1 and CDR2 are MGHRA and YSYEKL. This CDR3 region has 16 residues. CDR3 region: CAGSQELGLYSGELFF. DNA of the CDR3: TGCGCCGGCAGCCAGGAACTAGGGCTGTACTCCGGGGAGCTGTTTTTT.

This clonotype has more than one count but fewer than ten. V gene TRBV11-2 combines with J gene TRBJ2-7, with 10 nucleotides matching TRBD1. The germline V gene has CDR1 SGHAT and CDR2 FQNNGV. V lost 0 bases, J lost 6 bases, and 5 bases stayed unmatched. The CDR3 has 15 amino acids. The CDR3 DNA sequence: TGTGCCAGCAGCTTAGAGGGGGGACAGGGGCTCGAGCAGTACTTC. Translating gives CASSLEGGQGLEQYF.

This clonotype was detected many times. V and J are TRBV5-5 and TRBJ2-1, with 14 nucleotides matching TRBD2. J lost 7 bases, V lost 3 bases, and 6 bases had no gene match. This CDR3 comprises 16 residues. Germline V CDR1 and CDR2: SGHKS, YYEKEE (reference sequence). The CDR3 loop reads CASSSRTSGGWNEQFF. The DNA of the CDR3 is TGTGCCAGCAGCTCCAGGACTAGCGGGGGGTGGAATGAGCAGTTCTTC.

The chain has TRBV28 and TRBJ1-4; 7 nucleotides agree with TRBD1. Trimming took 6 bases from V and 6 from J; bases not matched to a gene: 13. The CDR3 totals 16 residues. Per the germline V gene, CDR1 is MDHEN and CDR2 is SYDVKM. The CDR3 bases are TGTGCCAGCAGCCAGAGCCGGGACAGTGGGGATGAAAAACTGTTTTTT. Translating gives CASSQSRDSGDEKLFF.